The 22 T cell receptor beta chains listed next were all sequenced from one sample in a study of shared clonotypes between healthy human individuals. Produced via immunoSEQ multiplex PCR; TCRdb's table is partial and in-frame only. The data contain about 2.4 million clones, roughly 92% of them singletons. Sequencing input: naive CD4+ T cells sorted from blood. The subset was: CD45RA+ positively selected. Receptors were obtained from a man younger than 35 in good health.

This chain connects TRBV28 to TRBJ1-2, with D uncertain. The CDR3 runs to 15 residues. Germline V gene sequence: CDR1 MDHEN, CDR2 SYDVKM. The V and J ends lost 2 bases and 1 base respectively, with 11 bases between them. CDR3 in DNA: TGTGCCAGCAGTTTAGGCAGCCTGGGTAACTATGGCTACACCTTC. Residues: CASSLGSLGNYGYTF.

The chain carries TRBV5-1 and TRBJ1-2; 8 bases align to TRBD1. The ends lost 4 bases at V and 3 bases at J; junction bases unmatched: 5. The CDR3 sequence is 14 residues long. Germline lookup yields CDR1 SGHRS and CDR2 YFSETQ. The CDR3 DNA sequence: TGCGCCAGCAGCATGGACAGGGTTGACTATGGCTACACCTTC. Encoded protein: CASSMDRVDYGYTF.

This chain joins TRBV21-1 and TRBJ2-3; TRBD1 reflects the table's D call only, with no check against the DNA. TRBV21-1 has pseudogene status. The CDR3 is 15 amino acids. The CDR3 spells CASSAQGADEDTQYF. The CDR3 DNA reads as TGTGCCAGCAGCGCACAGGGGGCTGATGAGGATACGCAGTATTTT.

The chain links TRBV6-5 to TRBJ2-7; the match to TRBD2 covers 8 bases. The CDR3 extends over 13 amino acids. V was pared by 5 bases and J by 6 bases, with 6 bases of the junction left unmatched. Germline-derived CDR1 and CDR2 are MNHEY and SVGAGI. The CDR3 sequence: CASSTLAGSEQYF. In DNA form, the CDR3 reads TGTGCCAGCAGTACATTAGCGGGAAGCGAGCAGTACTTC.

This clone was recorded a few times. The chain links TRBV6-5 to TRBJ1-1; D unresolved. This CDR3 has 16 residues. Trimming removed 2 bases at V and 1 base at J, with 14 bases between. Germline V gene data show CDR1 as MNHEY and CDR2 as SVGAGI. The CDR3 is CASSYKGRIRNTEAFF. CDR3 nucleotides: TGTGCCAGCAGTTACAAAGGGAGGATTAGGAACACTGAAGCTTTCTTT.

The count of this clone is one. CDR3 residues: CASSLEGFSAYNEQFF. Here the CDR3 DNA reads TGTGCCAGCAGCTTAGAAGGATTCAGCGCCTACAATGAGCAGTTCTTC. The J gene is TRBJ2-1, the V gene TRBV7-9; the D is unclear. This CDR3 comprises 16 residues. V was pared by 1 base and J by 2 bases, with 12 bases between. CDR1 SEHNR and CDR2 FQNEAQ come from the germline V gene (reference sequence).

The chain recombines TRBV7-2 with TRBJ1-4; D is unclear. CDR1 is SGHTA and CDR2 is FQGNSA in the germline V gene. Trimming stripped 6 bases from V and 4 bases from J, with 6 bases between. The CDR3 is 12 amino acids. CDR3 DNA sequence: TGTGCCAGCAGAAGGAATAATGAAAAACTGTTTTTT. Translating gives CASRRNNEKLFF.

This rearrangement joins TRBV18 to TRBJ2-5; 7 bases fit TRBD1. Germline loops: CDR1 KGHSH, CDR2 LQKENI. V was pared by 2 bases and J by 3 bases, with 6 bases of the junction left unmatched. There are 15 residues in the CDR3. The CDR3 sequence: CASSPIRDSKETQYF. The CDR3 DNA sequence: TGTGCCAGCTCACCAATCCGGGACAGCAAAGAGACCCAGTACTTC.

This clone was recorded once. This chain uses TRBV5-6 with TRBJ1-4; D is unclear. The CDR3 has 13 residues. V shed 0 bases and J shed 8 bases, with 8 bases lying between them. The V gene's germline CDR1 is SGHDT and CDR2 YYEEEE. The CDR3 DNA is TGTGCCAGCAGCTTGGGGGGATTAGAAAAACTGTTTTTT. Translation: CASSLGGLEKLFF.

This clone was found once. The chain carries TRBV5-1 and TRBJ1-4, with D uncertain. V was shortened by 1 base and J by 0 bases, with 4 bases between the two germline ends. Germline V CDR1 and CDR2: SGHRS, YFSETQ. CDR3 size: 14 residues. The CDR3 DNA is TGCGCCAGCAGCTTGTTTGCAACTAATGAAAAACTGTTTTTT. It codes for CASSLFATNEKLFF.

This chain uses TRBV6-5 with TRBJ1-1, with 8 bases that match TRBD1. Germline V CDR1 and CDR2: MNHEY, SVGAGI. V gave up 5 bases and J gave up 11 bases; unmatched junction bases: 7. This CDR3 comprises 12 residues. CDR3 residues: CASSPWTGYAFF. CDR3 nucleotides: TGTGCCAGCAGTCCTTGGACAGGGTACGCTTTCTTT.

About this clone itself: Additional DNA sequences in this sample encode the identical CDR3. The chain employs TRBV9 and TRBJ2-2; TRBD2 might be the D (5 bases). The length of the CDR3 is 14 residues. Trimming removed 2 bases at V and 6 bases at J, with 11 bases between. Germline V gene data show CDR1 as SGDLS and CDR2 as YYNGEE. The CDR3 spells CASSVGVGAGELFF. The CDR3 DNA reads TGTGCCAGCAGCGTCGGGGTAGGAGCCGGGGAGCTGTTTTTT.

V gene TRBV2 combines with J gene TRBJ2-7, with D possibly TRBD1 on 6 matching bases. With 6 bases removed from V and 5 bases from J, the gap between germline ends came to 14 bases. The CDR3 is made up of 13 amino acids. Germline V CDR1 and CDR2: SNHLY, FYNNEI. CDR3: CASRQGSVHEQYF. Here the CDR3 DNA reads TGTGCCAGCAGACAGGGTTCTGTGCACGAGCAGTACTTC.

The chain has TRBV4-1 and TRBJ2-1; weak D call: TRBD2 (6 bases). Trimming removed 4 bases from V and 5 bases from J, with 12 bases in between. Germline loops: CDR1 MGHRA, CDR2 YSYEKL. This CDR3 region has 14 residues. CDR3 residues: CASSLRDWHNEQFF. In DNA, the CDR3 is TGCGCCAGCAGCCTCCGGGACTGGCACAATGAGCAGTTCTTC.

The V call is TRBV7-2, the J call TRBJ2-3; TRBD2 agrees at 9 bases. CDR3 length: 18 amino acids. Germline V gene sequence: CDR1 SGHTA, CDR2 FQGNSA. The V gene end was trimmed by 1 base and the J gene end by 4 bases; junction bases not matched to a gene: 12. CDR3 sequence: CASSLDPVVAGASDTQYF. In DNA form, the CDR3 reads TGTGCCAGCAGCTTAGACCCCGTGGTAGCGGGAGCTTCAGATACGCAGTATTTT.

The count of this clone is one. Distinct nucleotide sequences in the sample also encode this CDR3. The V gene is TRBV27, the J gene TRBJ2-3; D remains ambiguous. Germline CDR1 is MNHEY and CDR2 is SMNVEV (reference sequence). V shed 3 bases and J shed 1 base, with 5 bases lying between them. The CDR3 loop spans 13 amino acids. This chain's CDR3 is CASSLWGTDTQYF. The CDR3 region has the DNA TGTGCCAGCAGTTTGTGGGGCACAGATACGCAGTATTTT.

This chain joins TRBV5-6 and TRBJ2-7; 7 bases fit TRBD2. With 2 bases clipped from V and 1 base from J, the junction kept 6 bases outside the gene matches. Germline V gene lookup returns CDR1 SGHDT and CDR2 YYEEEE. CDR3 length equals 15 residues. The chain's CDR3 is CASSFLTSLSYEQYF. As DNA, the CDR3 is TGTGCCAGCAGCTTCTTGACTAGCCTATCCTACGAGCAGTACTTC.

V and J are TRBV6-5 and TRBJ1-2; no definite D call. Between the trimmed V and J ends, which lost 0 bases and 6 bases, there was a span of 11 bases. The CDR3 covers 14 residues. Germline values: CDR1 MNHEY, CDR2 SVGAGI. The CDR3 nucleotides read TGTGCCAGCAGTTACTCGGCAGGAACCAATGGCTACACCTTC. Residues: CASSYSAGTNGYTF.

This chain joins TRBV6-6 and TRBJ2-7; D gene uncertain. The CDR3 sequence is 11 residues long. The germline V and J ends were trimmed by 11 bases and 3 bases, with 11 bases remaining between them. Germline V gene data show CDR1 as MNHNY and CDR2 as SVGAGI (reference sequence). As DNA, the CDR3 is TGTGCCGCTGGATCAATCTACGAGCAGTACTTC. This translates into CAAGSIYEQYF.

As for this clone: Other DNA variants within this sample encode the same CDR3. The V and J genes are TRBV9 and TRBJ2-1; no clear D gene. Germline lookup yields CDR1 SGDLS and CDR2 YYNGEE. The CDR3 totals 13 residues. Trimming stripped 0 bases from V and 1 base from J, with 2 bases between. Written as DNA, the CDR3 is TGTGCCAGCAGCGTAGGGTCCTACAATGAGCAGTTCTTC. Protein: CASSVGSYNEQFF.

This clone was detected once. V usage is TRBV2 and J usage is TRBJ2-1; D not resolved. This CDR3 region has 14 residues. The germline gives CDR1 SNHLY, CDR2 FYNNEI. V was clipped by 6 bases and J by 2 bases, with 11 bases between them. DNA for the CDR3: TGTGCCAGCAGGGGCCCGAACGCCTACAATGAGCAGTTCTTC. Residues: CASRGPNAYNEQFF.

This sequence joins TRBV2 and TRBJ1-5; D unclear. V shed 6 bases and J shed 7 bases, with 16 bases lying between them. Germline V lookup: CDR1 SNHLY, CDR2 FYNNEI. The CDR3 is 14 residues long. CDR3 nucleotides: TGTGCCAGCAGCGCCCCGGGGTCTGGACAGCCCCAGCATTTT. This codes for CASSAPGSGQPQHF.